This T cell receptor beta chain came from a study of T cell responses to AZD1222 COVID-19 vaccine. The germline V gene encodes CDR1 SNHLY and CDR2 FYNNEI. Trimming took 7 bases from V and 4 from J, leaving 14 bases between them. This CDR3 has 13 residues. TCRdb's copy holds only in-frame clones and misses some; the assay was immunoSEQ multiplex PCR. This table holds 100,000 to 110,000 clones, around 87% found once. The chain recombines TRBV2 with TRBJ2-7; no clear D gene. This material consisted of peripheral blood, taken on day 0 of MenACWY control vaccination. The clonotype originates from an adult in good health. CDR3 sequence: CASNPPFEYEQYF. CDR3 DNA sequence: TGTGCCAGCAACCCCCCGTTTGAGTACGAGCAGTACTTC.